The T cell receptor beta chain described here comes from a study of blood T cell repertoires in COVID-19. Study information: Some COVID-19 samples were acute and others convalescent; all came from the United States, Italy and Spain. Nucleic acid was either cDNA or gDNA, and it came from T cells, B-cell-depleted T cells, or PBMCs.

This CDR3 spans 13 amino acids. V was trimmed by 4 bases and J by 5 bases, leaving 9 bases between them. Germline assignment: CDR1 SGHDN and CDR2 FVKESK. Residents of 20 to 25 US areas, aged 18 to 89 years, made up the participants. Donors were grouped by their self-reported clinical history. Sequenced by immunoSEQ multiplex PCR; TCRdb stores in-frame clones only, minus some. The sample gives some 270,000 clones, approximately 84% of which show up once; around 3.6% is in the top ten. The sample comprised PBMCs or T cells enriched from blood (not recorded which). The source of this sequence is a man aged 50 to 59 who had recovered from COVID-19. The rearrangement joins TRBV14 to TRBJ1-3; no clear D. CDR3 nucleotide sequence: TGTGCCAGCAGCCCCGGGAGTCGAAACACCATATATTTT. It yields the protein CASSPGSRNTIYF.